This T cell receptor (beta chain) was captured in a study of vaccination effects on CD4 cells after COVID-19. Study information: Post-vaccine sample collection fell at a median of 72 days after the second dose.

J gave up 3 bases and V 6 bases, and 7 bases lay outside the gene matches. CDR1 is MNHNY, CDR2 SVGAGI, per germline (reference sequence). CDR3 size: 15 residues. TCRdb's table, derived via immunoSEQ multiplex PCR, lists solely in-frame clones and lacks some. This table holds approximately 12,000 clones, about 65% found once. Antigen-specific CD4+ T cells were first expanded with viral peptide pools by the ViraFEST assay and only then sequenced. Cells that had been cultured for ten to eleven days were the source of isolated CD4+ T cells. Participants completed two doses of the BNT162b2 or mRNA-1273 vaccine. The culture medium for 2 million or so PBMC per well included approximately 10 IU/ml IL-2 and 8.5 to 10 ug/ml peptides. On this clone itself: Its antigen remains unknown.

General study points: Infection-derived and vaccine-derived clones contracted markedly late after vaccination. Early post-infection timepoints were missing from the study, which also had few convalescent patients.

The chain recombines TRBV6-6 with TRBJ2-1, with TRBD1 matching 8 bases. The receptor's source is a human donor who received a COVID-19 vaccine. Sample: CD4+ T cells from PBMCs cultured with SARS-CoV-2 spike peptides, taken after COVID-19 vaccination. The CDR3 loop is CASRPTTGGYNEQFF. The DNA for the CDR3 is TGTGCCAGCAGACCTACCACAGGGGGCTACAATGAGCAGTTCTTC.